This is a list of T cell receptor beta chains from one sample in a study of blood T cells in healthy people across ages. One entry per CDR3 protein results from TCRdb running MiXCR on the 5' RACE reads. This table holds more than 550,000 distinct CDR3 sequences, about 24% found once. Specimen: blood. The origin of the receptors is a man between 65 and 85 years old in good health. The CDR3 runs from the conserved cysteine through the conserved F or W. D genes are given only for firm matches. Clone size, where shown, is once, few, many, or a class for clones that have expanded.

v_call,clone_size,j_call,d_call,cdr3_nt,cdr3_aa
TRBV6-6,-,TRBJ2-5,TRBD2,TGTGCCAGCAGTTATCCGACTAGCGGGGGAGGGGAGACCCAGTACTTC,CASSYPTSGGGETQYF
TRBV14,few,TRBJ2-1,TRBD2,TGTGCCAGCAGCCAGTGGGCCGGGACTAGCGGGAGGTATGAGCAGTTCTTC,CASSQWAGTSGRYEQFF
TRBV3-1,-,TRBJ2-3,TRBD2,TGTGCCAGCAGTCGCAGACTAGCGGCTAGCACAGATACGCAGTATTTT,CASSRRLAASTDTQYF
TRBV12-3/TRBV12-4,-,TRBJ1-6,TRBD1,TGTGCCAGCAGTGGGACAGCCACGCAACCCCTCCACTTT,CASSGTATQPLHF
TRBV5-1,-,TRBJ2-2,TRBD1,TGCGCCAGCAGCAGGGGACAGTTCTCCGCGAACACCGGGGAGCTGTTTTTT,CASSRGQFSANTGELFF
TRBV11-1,-,TRBJ2-2,-,TGTGCCAGCAGCCAACTGACAGGAGGGGACACCGGGGAGCTGTTTTTT,CASSQLTGGDTGELFF
TRBV27,few,TRBJ2-5,TRBD1,TGTGCCAGCAGCAAAAGGGACAGATCCCAAGAGACCCAGTACTTC,CASSKRDRSQETQYF
TRBV2,-,TRBJ2-2,TRBD2,TGTGCCAGCAGTGAGGAGCGGGGGGCCTCCGGGGAGCTGTTTTTT,CASSEERGASGELFF
TRBV10-3,-,TRBJ1-2,-,TGTGCCATCAGTGAATGGGCGGGCACTAACTATGGCTACACCTTC,CAISEWAGTNYGYTF
TRBV15,-,TRBJ1-2,-,TGTGCCACCAGCAGAGCCCTACAGGGTAATGGCTACACCTTC,CATSRALQGNGYTF
TRBV20-1,-,TRBJ1-1,TRBD1,TGCAGTGCTAGAACCGACAGGGATCACACTGAAGCTTTCTTT,CSARTDRDHTEAFF
TRBV20-1,-,TRBJ1-2,-,TGCAGTGCTCGACCTCCCGGGGGCTACACCTTC,CSARPPGGYTF
TRBV9,-,TRBJ2-1,-,TGTGCCAGCAGCATAGCTTTTCAGGGGTGGAATGAGCAGTTCTTC,CASSIAFQGWNEQFF
TRBV18,many,TRBJ1-4,-,TGTGCCAGCTCACCACACCCGGTCGGGGGATCGACTAATGAAAAACTGTTTTTT,CASSPHPVGGSTNEKLFF
TRBV20-1,-,TRBJ2-3,-,TGCAGTGCTAGAACCGCGGGTTCAGATACGCAGTATTTT,CSARTAGSDTQYF
TRBV21-1,few,TRBJ2-2,-,TGTGCCAGCAGCAAATCACTAAACACCGGGGAGCTGTTTTTT,CASSKSLNTGELFF
TRBV27,-,TRBJ2-3,-,TGTGCCAGCAGTCAAAACAGAGATACGCAGTATTTT,CASSQNRDTQYF
TRBV3-1,-,TRBJ1-4,-,TGTGCCAGCGGGCCTCTTGGTAGACTGTTTTTT,CASGPLGRLFF
TRBV20-1,-,TRBJ1-4,TRBD1,TGCAGTGCTTCCGGGACAGGGTATGAAAAACTGTTTTTT,CSASGTGYEKLFF
TRBV5-6,few,TRBJ2-7,TRBD1,TGTGCCAGCAGCTTGGGAACAGGGGGCTGGGACGAGCAGTACTTC,CASSLGTGGWDEQYF
TRBV11-2,-,TRBJ2-7,TRBD2,TGTGCCAGCATTCGGACTAGCGGCCCCTACGAGCAGTACTTC,CASIRTSGPYEQYF
TRBV28,-,TRBJ1-5,-,TGTGCCGCCGGGGTAAAACAGGGTTTTAGCAATCAGCCCCAGCATTTT,CAAGVKQGFSNQPQHF
TRBV9,-,TRBJ1-2,-,TGTGCCAGCAGCGTGCACAGAACGGACCCCAGGGAGGGCTACACCTTC,CASSVHRTDPREGYTF
TRBV7-2,few,TRBJ2-1,-,TGTGTCAGCAGCTTAGTAGTCGTTGAGCAGTTCTTC,CVSSLVVVEQFF
TRBV15,few,TRBJ2-3,-,TGTGCCACCAGCAGAGAGACGGCTGATACGCAGTATTTT,CATSRETADTQYF
TRBV29-1,-,TRBJ2-7,-,TGCAGCGCCAAGATAGGGGCGGCCCTCTCCTACGAGCAGTACTTC,CSAKIGAALSYEQYF
TRBV9,few,TRBJ2-3,TRBD2,TGTGCCAGCAGCGTGGGGGGGGTCAGCACGAATACGCAGTATTTT,CASSVGGVSTNTQYF
TRBV7-2,many,TRBJ2-5,-,TGTGCCAGCAGCTTAGTGCGCGGGGGCGAGGAGACCCAGTACTTC,CASSLVRGGEETQYF
TRBV29-1,few,TRBJ1-1,-,TGCAGCGCCCAGCCGGGGGCCACTGAAGCTTTCTTT,CSAQPGATEAFF
TRBV25-1,once,TRBJ2-5,TRBD1,TGTGCCAGCAGTCCCCTAGACAGGGTTGGGGAGACCCAGTACTTC,CASSPLDRVGETQYF
TRBV20-1,few,TRBJ2-1,TRBD2,TGCAGTGCTAGGACCGGGACTAACAATGAGCAGTTCTTC,CSARTGTNNEQFF
TRBV5-8,-,TRBJ2-3,TRBD2,TGTGCCAGCAGGGGGAGACTAGCGGGAGCCATCCTCCGTGGAGATACGCAGTACTTT,CASRGRLAGAILRGDTQYF
TRBV5-1,-,TRBJ2-5,TRBD1,TGCGCCAGCAGCTTCGCCGGGACAGATCAAGAGACCCAGTACTTC,CASSFAGTDQETQYF
TRBV5-1,few,TRBJ2-5,TRBD2,TGCGCCAGCAGCAGAGCGGGGCAAGAGACCCAGTACTTC,CASSRAGQETQYF
TRBV7-9,-,TRBJ2-7,-,TGTGCCAGTGGGTTCGAGTACGAGCAGTACTTC,CASGFEYEQYF
TRBV12-3/TRBV12-4,once,TRBJ2-7,TRBD2,TGTGCCAGCAGTCCTGAGCGGGGGGTACCCTACGAGCAGTACTTC,CASSPERGVPYEQYF
TRBV25-1,-,TRBJ2-3,-,TGTGCCAGCAGTGATGATAGAAGGATCCGCGATACGCAGTATTTT,CASSDDRRIRDTQYF
TRBV28,few,TRBJ2-2,-,TGTGCCAGCAGCTCCATTTTCGGGGAGCTGTTTTTT,CASSSIFGELFF
TRBV20-1,few,TRBJ2-5,-,TGCAGTGCGCCCAGAAGTCGACAGGGAGGAGAGACCCAGTACTTC,CSAPRSRQGGETQYF
TRBV20-1,few,TRBJ2-3,TRBD2,TGCAGTGCAGGAAGCGGGGGCCTCCACAGAGGTACGCAGTATTTT,CSAGSGGLHRGTQYF
TRBV7-2,-,TRBJ1-6,-,TGTGCCAGCAGCTTAGTTTTTTCAGGAATCGACCCCCTCCACTTT,CASSLVFSGIDPLHF
TRBV12-3/TRBV12-4,many,TRBJ2-3,-,TGTGCCAGCAGCCTTTTTGAGGTTAGGAATGCAGATACGCAGTATTTT,CASSLFEVRNADTQYF
TRBV10-3,few,TRBJ2-1,-,TGTGCCATCGGGACGTTGCCTAGCAATGAGCAGTTCTTC,CAIGTLPSNEQFF
TRBV6-1,-,TRBJ1-5,-,TGTGCCAGCTGCGGGGGAGTTAATCAGCCCCAGCATTTT,CASCGGVNQPQHF